This T cell receptor beta chain is from a study of molecular identifiers for immune sequencing clone quantification listed by TCRdb under 2018. With regard to the full study: For a replicate experiment, RNA from around 20,000 or 99,000 naive CD8 T cells was divided into five aliquots, and four of the five aliquots were sequenced. This methods study used CD8 T cells to benchmark TCR RNA copy counting and molecular-identifier clustering-based TCR repertoire sequencing (MIDCIRS). Summary of the overall study and its limitations: Modeling gave roughly 3 recovered TCR RNA copies per cell versus around 9.9 by digital PCR, implying roughly 28% capture efficiency. Spiked-in Jurkat TCR RNA (around 9 copies' worth), which is not part of the donor repertoire, was contained in the naive libraries. Identical TCR molecules sharing a barcode could cause highly expanded clone sizes to be underestimated. Even against a background of about a million naive CD8 T cells, spiked-in Jurkat TCR RNA amounting to a single cell's worth was reported to be detectable. When barcode sub-clustering was not used, chimeric consensus sequences inflated TCR diversity, with chimeras reaching as high as 47%. In CMV-specific effector cells, over 99% of molecules were held by clones above 20 RNA copies, whereas under 1% of molecules were held by such clones in naive cells.

Naive CD8 T cell libraries were made from approximately 20,000 to 1,000,000 sorted cells using 10%, 30% or 50% of purified RNA. Naive CD8 T cells were FACS-sorted as CD8+CD4-CCR7+CD45RA+ on a BD FACSAria II into RLT Plus buffer. To test detection sensitivity, Jurkat RNA equivalent to more than 9 TCR copies was spiked into samples of about 18,000-1,000,000 naive CD8 T cells. CD8 T cells were enriched using RosetteSep CD8+ T Cell Enrichment Cocktail and Ficoll-Paque, and the enriched cells then underwent ACK red cell lysis. Libraries were prepared through PCR. The instrument given in TCRdb is NextSeq 500. Bulk TCR libraries were prepared as previously described, using TCR primers listed in Table S5. The Qiagen AllPrep DNA/RNA kit was used to purify total RNA. Before analysis, reads from multiple sequencing runs of one library were combined. On the study's bioinformatics: Reads were retained only if an exact TCR constant sequence was present, and the retained reads were trimmed to 150 nt and grouped according to their 12-nt molecular barcodes. Reads in each barcode group were sub-clustered using a 15% Levenshtein threshold, and a quality-weighted consensus sequence was built for each RNA molecule. Non-functional sequences were excluded, and lower-count sequences lying one edit away from another sequence were also excluded. Barcode sub-clusters with fewer than 20% of the maximum read count were removed, based on fitting two negative binomial distributions. TCRdb took the public reads, trimmed them with fastp at Q25, ran MiXCR for clone calling and kept in-frame beta chains. Here each entry gathers all rows of one CDR3 protein and keeps the most common genes and DNA. The authors' filters were not applied to this entry. This sample is represented by around 470,000 distinct CDR3 sequences; less than 30% of them were singletons. About 0.75% of the sample is taken by the ten largest.

Reading the germline V gene (reference sequence) gives CDR1 DFQATT and CDR2 SNEGSKA. The CDR3 measures 15 amino acids from cysteine to phenylalanine. Just the 45-base CDR3 DNA is kept, in frame starting at base 1. V is shortened by 0 bases, J by 1 base, and the region joining them spans 12 bases. This clonotype was recorded a few times. It lacks a known antigen. No base quality information exists; no much larger clone differs at one position. Material: naive CD8+ T cells from blood, with Jurkat cell RNA spiked in. The cell subset or site label for this specimen denotes: FACS-sorted CD8+CD4-CCR7+CD45RA+ naive T cells. The TCR comes from a human donor in good health. Some libraries in this study had Jurkat cell RNA spiked in. This sequence uses TRBV20-1 and TRBJ1-2, with the D gene too uncertain to name. The nucleotide sequence is given as TGCAGTGCTAGAGATCCCCCCGCCGGTAACTATGGCTACACCTTC. Translation gives CSARDPPAGNYGYTF.